The 28 T cell receptor beta chains given below trace back to one sample, sequenced in a study of OX40 agonist ivuxolimab in advanced cancers. The repertoire was sequenced with immunoSEQ multiplex PCR; TCRdb's copy has only in-frame clones and lacks some. The sample contains around 46,000 clones, approximately 83% of which appear only once. The material was CD4+ or CD8+ T cells sorted from blood, obtained in a trial of the OX40 agonist ivuxolimab. The receptors shown here come from an adult with an advanced solid tumor such as melanoma, head and neck, liver or kidney cancer.

V gene TRBV7-2 combines with J gene TRBJ2-3; D remains ambiguous. The germline CDR1 and CDR2 sequences are SGHTA and FQGNSA. The CDR3 consists of 14 residues. V lost 3 bases to trimming and J lost 1 base, with 8 bases between them. The CDR3 spells CASSFKIGTDTQYF. CDR3 DNA sequence: TGTGCCAGCAGCTTTAAGATTGGCACAGATACGCAGTATTTT.

A few counts support this clone. The J gene is TRBJ1-4, the V gene TRBV30; D not certain. The CDR3 loop spans 12 amino acids. V was trimmed by 3 bases and J by 4 bases, leaving 6 bases between them. Germline lookup yields CDR1 GTSNPN and CDR2 SVGIG (reference sequence). The CDR3 sequence is CAWRADNEKLFF. In DNA, the CDR3 is TGTGCCTGGAGGGCAGATAATGAAAAACTGTTTTTT. Combining the CDR3 with reference TRBV30 and TRBJ1-4 gives the whole variable domain SQTIHQWPATLVQPVGSPLSLECTVEGTSNPNLYWYRQAAGRGLQLLFYSVGIGQISSEVPQNLSASRPQDRQFILSSKKLLLSDSGFYLCAWRADNEKLFFGSGTQLSVL.

The CDR3 protein is CASSLRDRGRGTGELFF. The CDR3 DNA reads as TGCGCCAGCAGCTTGCGGGACAGGGGACGTGGCACCGGGGAGCTGTTTTTT. The V call is TRBV5-1, the J call TRBJ2-2, with TRBD1 identical over 10 bases. Per germline, CDR1 SGHRS and CDR2 YFSETQ. This CDR3 comprises 17 residues. V trimming: 1 base; J trimming: 4 bases; junction bases outside the gene matches: 7.

This sequence joins TRBV4-1 and TRBJ2-5, with 8 nucleotides matching TRBD1. CDR3 length: 13 residues. CDR1 and CDR2 from the germline V gene are MGHRA and YSYEKL. Trimming took 2 bases from V and 4 from J; bases not matched to a gene: 0. The CDR3 sequence: CASSQQGAETQYF. The CDR3 coding sequence is TGCGCCAGCAGCCAACAGGGGGCAGAGACCCAGTACTTC.

This rearrangement joins TRBV19 to TRBJ2-1; D is unclear. Per the germline V gene, CDR1 is LNHDA and CDR2 is SQIVND (reference sequence). The V gene lost 5 bases and the J gene lost 4 bases, with 3 bases spanning the gap. CDR3 length equals 11 residues. The CDR3 DNA is TGTGCCAGTAGTGATTACAATGAGCAGTTCTTC. Amino acids: CASSDYNEQFF.

V usage is TRBV29-1 and J usage is TRBJ1-2; maybe TRBD1 (5 bases). Trimming left V 7 bases short and J 4 bases short, with 19 bases between. There are 14 residues in the CDR3. Per germline, CDR1 SQVTM and CDR2 ANQGSEA. The CDR3 reads CSAQGQGQIYGYTF. The CDR3 DNA follows: TGCAGCGCTCAGGGCCAGGGTCAAATCTATGGCTACACCTTC.

This clone was counted a single time. This rearrangement joins TRBV6-5 to TRBJ2-7, with TRBD1 as a possible D gene (6 bases). V was pared by 5 bases and J by 7 bases, with 15 bases between. The length of the CDR3 is 13 residues. Germline V gene sequence: CDR1 MNHEY, CDR2 SVGAGI. The CDR3 reads CASSRPGTNEQYF. The CDR3 bases are TGTGCCAGCAGTCGCCCTGGGACAAATGAGCAGTACTTC.

Details on this clone: Other DNA sequences from this sample encode an identical CDR3 as well. The chain is built from TRBV4-2 and TRBJ2-3; TRBD2 agrees at 9 bases. Unmatched junction bases numbered 3, after V lost 1 base and J lost 1 base. Germline CDR1 is LGHNA and CDR2 is YNFKEQ. The CDR3 is 16 residues long. CDR3 amino acids: CASSQGSGGGTDTQYF. In nucleotides, the CDR3 is TGTGCCAGCAGCCAAGGTAGCGGGGGCGGCACAGATACGCAGTATTTT.

The chain has TRBV7-2 and TRBJ1-6; D gene ambiguous. CDR1 and CDR2 (germline): SGHTA, FQGNSA. Trimming took off 4 bases at V and 7 bases at J, with 17 bases between the two ends. The CDR3 spans 16 residues. The CDR3 sequence: CASSSSSVTVNSPLHF. The CDR3 DNA reads TGTGCCAGCAGCTCTTCCTCTGTAACTGTAAATTCACCCCTCCACTTT.

This rearrangement joins TRBV19 to TRBJ2-1; D assignment may be TRBD1 or TRBD2 (5 bases each). Germline values: CDR1 LNHDA, CDR2 SQIVND (reference sequence). The length of the CDR3 is 13 residues. V gave up 3 bases and J gave up 7 bases, with 10 bases separating them. CDR3 sequence (DNA): TGTGCCAGTAGTATGGGGGTCCTAAATGAGCAGTTCTTC. It is translated as CASSMGVLNEQFF.

This chain uses TRBV19 with TRBJ1-3; a weak D match, TRBD1 (5 bases). V lost 4 bases to trimming and J lost 1 base, with 11 bases between them. Germline CDR1 LNHDA, CDR2 SQIVND (reference sequence). The CDR3 has 15 amino acids. This CDR3 reads CASSTGRGSGNTIYF. As DNA, the CDR3 is TGTGCCAGTAGTACAGGGAGGGGATCTGGAAACACCATATATTTT.

The V and J genes are TRBV6-4 and TRBJ1-5; TRBD1 agrees at 8 bases. This CDR3 has 16 amino acids. Germline V CDR1 and CDR2: MRHNA, SNTAGT. Unmatched junction bases numbered 8, after V lost 4 bases and J lost 3 bases. The CDR3: CASSARLQGANQPQHF. CDR3 nucleotides: TGTGCCAGCAGTGCCCGCCTCCAGGGGGCCAATCAGCCCCAGCATTTT.

J is TRBJ1-1 and V is TRBV18; 7 bases align to TRBD1. The trim removed 3 bases at V and 4 bases at J, leaving 8 bases unmatched. CDR3 length: 15 amino acids. Per the germline V gene, CDR1 is KGHSH and CDR2 is LQKENI. The CDR3 here is CASSPLTGEGTEAFF. The DNA for the CDR3 is TGTGCCAGCTCACCGCTCACAGGGGAGGGCACTGAAGCTTTCTTT.

The V and J genes are TRBV30 and TRBJ1-5, with D uncertain. The CDR3 length is 16 residues. Germline V gene lookup returns CDR1 GTSNPN and CDR2 SVGIG (reference sequence). V lost 3 bases and J 1 base, leaving 16 bases between the germline ends. CDR3 in amino acids: CAWSLRASRSNQPQHF. In nucleotides, the CDR3 is TGTGCCTGGAGCCTCCGTGCGTCCAGGAGCAATCAGCCCCAGCATTTT.

This chain joins TRBV7-6 and TRBJ1-5; 11 bases map to TRBD1. CDR1 is SGHVS and CDR2 is FNYEAQ in the germline V gene. The CDR3 covers 15 residues. The V gene end was trimmed by 5 bases and the J gene end by 5 bases; junction bases not matched to a gene: 5. CDR3 in amino acids: CASSPGQGAHQPQHF. Here the CDR3 DNA reads TGTGCCAGCAGCCCCGGACAGGGGGCTCATCAGCCCCAGCATTTT.

This clone turned up a few times. CDR3 loop: CATYSSGASTDTQYF. CDR3 coding DNA: TGTGCCACCTATAGTTCTGGGGCAAGCACAGATACGCAGTATTTT. V usage is TRBV6-1 and J usage is TRBJ2-3, with a possible D match to TRBD1 (5 bases). The germline V gene encodes CDR1 MNHNS and CDR2 SASEGT. V gave up 10 bases and J gave up 0 bases, with 17 bases separating them. The CDR3 has 15 amino acids.

The V and J genes are TRBV5-1 and TRBJ1-3; unclear D gene. This CDR3 contains 15 residues. Trimming took off 0 bases at V and 0 bases at J, with 7 bases between the two ends. Germline V gene sequence: CDR1 SGHRS, CDR2 YFSETQ. The CDR3 region is CASSLDSLSGNTIYF. CDR3 nucleotides: TGCGCCAGCAGCTTGGACAGCCTCTCTGGAAACACCATATATTTT.

The rearrangement uses TRBV6-5 and TRBJ1-1, with D possibly matching TRBD1 (6 bases). CDR1 and CDR2 from the germline V gene are MNHEY and SVGAGI. This CDR3 is 15 amino acids long. The V end was cut by 6 bases, the J end by 4 bases, with 18 bases between. This CDR3 is CASRRSPRGGTEAFF. CDR3 bases: TGTGCCAGCAGGCGAAGCCCCAGGGGTGGCACTGAAGCTTTCTTT.

This chain joins TRBV4-1 and TRBJ2-1; weak D call: TRBD1 (6 bases). The CDR3 has 17 residues. Germline CDR1 is MGHRA and CDR2 is YSYEKL. V was cut by 1 base and J by 4 bases, with 17 bases left in between. The CDR3 loop is CASSQAEGDTRYNEQFF. CDR3 nucleotide sequence: TGCGCCAGCAGCCAAGCCGAGGGGGACACCCGGTACAATGAGCAGTTCTTC.

This rearrangement joins TRBV18 to TRBJ1-1; D gene unclear. CDR1 and CDR2 from the germline V gene are KGHSH and LQKENI. CDR3 size: 15 residues. V was trimmed by 1 base and J by 0 bases, leaving 9 bases between them. The CDR3: CASSPQNSMNTEAFF. The DNA of the CDR3 is TGTGCCAGCTCACCACAGAACAGCATGAACACTGAAGCTTTCTTT. The variable domain in full, completed from reference TRBV18 and TRBJ1-1, reads NAGVMQNPRHLVRRRGQEARLRCSPMKGHSHVYWYRQLPEEGLKFMVYLQKENIIDESGMPKERFSAEFPKEGPSILRIQQVVRGDSAAYFCASSPQNSMNTEAFFGQGTRLTVV.

The chain carries TRBV5-6 and TRBJ2-2; weak D call: TRBD2 (6 bases). Germline V gene lookup returns CDR1 SGHDT and CDR2 YYEEEE. Trimming removed 4 bases from V and 3 bases from J, with 13 bases in between. The CDR3 has 15 amino acids. The CDR3 sequence: CASSAGGWDTGELFF. CDR3 sequence (DNA): TGTGCCAGCAGCGCCGGGGGTTGGGACACCGGGGAGCTGTTTTTT.

The chain has TRBV28 and TRBJ1-1; D may be TRBD1 (6 bases). V was shortened by 3 bases and J by 6 bases, with 11 bases between the two germline ends. Germline assignment: CDR1 MDHEN and CDR2 SYDVKM. This CDR3 spans 13 amino acids. CDR3 in DNA: TGTGCCAGCAGTTTGCCGGGGGCCCCTGAAGCTTTCTTT. Encoded protein: CASSLPGAPEAFF. The whole variable domain, remainder taken from reference TRBV28 and TRBJ1-1, is DVKVTQSSRYLVKRTGEKVFLECVQDMDHENMFWYRQDPGLGLRLIYFSYDVKMKEKGDIPEGYSVSREKKERFSLILESASTNQTSMYLCASSLPGAPEAFFGQGTRLTVV.

The gene calls are TRBV6-4 and TRBJ2-3, with TRBD2 matching over 9 bases. Unmatched junction bases numbered 2, after V lost 0 bases and J lost 4 bases. The CDR3 has 15 amino acids. In germline, CDR1 is MRHNA, CDR2 SNTAGT. In DNA, the CDR3 is TGTGCCAGCAGTGACTCGCGCGGGGGGGCAGATACGCAGTATTTT. This translates into CASSDSRGGADTQYF.

CDR3 sequence reads: CASSLKLGGPMDYTF. For the CDR3, the DNA is TGTGCCAGCAGCTTAAAATTGGGGGGCCCTATGGACTACACCTTC. The genes are TRBV13 and TRBJ1-2; weak D call: TRBD1 (6 bases). Germline V gene lookup returns CDR1 PRHDT and CDR2 FYEKMQ (reference sequence). Trimming shortened V by 2 bases and J by 10 bases, and 20 bases separated the two germline ends. The CDR3 is made up of 15 amino acids.

The J gene is TRBJ1-5, the V gene TRBV27; D is undetermined. The CDR3 has 13 amino acids. Trimming took off 6 bases at V and 3 bases at J, with 9 bases between the two ends. Germline values: CDR1 MNHEY, CDR2 SMNVEV (reference sequence). The CDR3 DNA follows: TGTGCCAGCAGCCCTCGTCCCAATCAGCCCCAGCATTTT. This translates into CASSPRPNQPQHF.

This clone was seen a single time. The CDR3 DNA is TGTGCCAGCAGCTTAGCGCTGAGCAACCTAGCGGGAATCTACGAGCAGTACTTC. Protein product: CASSLALSNLAGIYEQYF. The V call is TRBV7-8, the J call TRBJ2-7; 9 positions agree with TRBD2. The CDR3 has 18 residues. V lost 0 bases and J lost 3; bases outside the gene matches: 12. Germline V gene sequence: CDR1 SGHVS, CDR2 FQNEAQ.

This chain connects TRBV12-5 to TRBJ2-1; 11 nucleotides align to TRBD1. The V gene end was trimmed by 5 bases and the J gene end by 8 bases; junction bases not matched to a gene: 5. CDR3 size: 14 residues. Germline V CDR1 and CDR2: LGHNT, FRNRAP. The CDR3 coding sequence is TGTGCTAGTGGTCCGGGACAGGGGGGCGATGAGCAGTTCTTC. This translates into CASGPGQGGDEQFF.

This clone has only one observation. This rearrangement joins TRBV7-9 to TRBJ2-7; a weak D match, TRBD1 (6 bases). The CDR3 totals 14 residues. The V end lost 6 bases, the J end lost 2 bases, and 14 bases lay between the germline ends. CDR1 SEHNR and CDR2 FQNEAQ come from the germline V gene (reference sequence). CDR3 coding DNA: TGTGCCAGCAGACCCCCGACAGGTCCCTACGAGCAGTACTTC. Translation gives CASRPPTGPYEQYF.